The 15 T cell receptor beta chains given below trace back to one sample, sequenced in a study of blood T cell repertoires in COVID-19. The method was immunoSEQ multiplex PCR; TCRdb's version includes in-frame clones alone and lacks a portion of them. The sample records about 77,000 clones, about nine tenths being singletons. Sequencing used peripheral blood. The receptors were sampled from a woman aged 80 or over with active or convalescent COVID-19.

The V and J genes are TRBV4-3 and TRBJ1-3; tentatively, D is TRBD1 (5 bases). The CDR3 has 19 amino acids. Germline V gene sequence: CDR1 LGHNA, CDR2 YSLEER. V lost 4 bases to trimming and J lost 0 bases, with 22 bases between them. The CDR3 protein is CASSRELTGGVISGNTIYF. The CDR3 bases are TGCGCCAGCAGCCGAGAATTGACGGGGGGGGTCATCTCTGGAAACACCATATATTTT.

The gene calls are TRBV30 and TRBJ2-2, with D perhaps matching TRBD1 (6 bases). The CDR3 runs 13 residues. Germline CDR1 is GTSNPN and CDR2 is SVGIG (reference sequence). V was pared by 3 bases and J by 7 bases, with 12 bases between. The CDR3 sequence: CAWRNRDVGELFF. CDR3 nucleotide sequence: TGTGCCTGGAGAAACAGGGACGTCGGGGAGCTGTTTTTT.

The chain's CDR3 is CASSQARVNTEAFF. Written as DNA, the CDR3 is TGTGCCAGCTCCCAGGCGCGGGTGAACACTGAAGCTTTCTTT. The chain recombines TRBV18 with TRBJ1-1; no firm D call. This CDR3 contains 14 residues. CDR1 is KGHSH and CDR2 is LQKENI in the germline V gene. Deletions cut 6 bases from V and 0 bases from J, with 11 bases between.

The genes are TRBV29-1 and TRBJ2-2; no clear D gene. The length of the CDR3 is 13 residues. Between the trimmed V and J ends, which lost 3 bases and 0 bases, there was a span of 5 bases. Germline V gene data show CDR1 as SQVTM and CDR2 as ANQGSEA. The CDR3 nucleotides read TGCAGCGTTGAGAGGTCGAACACCGGGGAGCTGTTTTTT. Amino acid sequence: CSVERSNTGELFF.

The chain joins TRBV5-1 to TRBJ2-3; 8 bases map to TRBD1. This CDR3 has 15 amino acids. In germline, CDR1 is SGHRS, CDR2 YFSETQ. V shed 4 bases, J shed 5 bases, and the junction held 9 bases outside the gene matches. The CDR3 DNA is TGCGCCAGCAGCCGAGGACAGGGCAGGGAAGATACGCAGTATTTT. It encodes CASSRGQGREDTQYF.

J is TRBJ2-1 and V is TRBV29-1, with D possibly TRBD2 on 5 matching bases. V lost 6 bases and J 5 bases, leaving 17 bases between the germline ends. The germline gives CDR1 SQVTM, CDR2 ANQGSEA. The CDR3 loop spans 14 amino acids. CDR3 in DNA: TGCAGCGTCGAAAGCGGAGCCCCGAACAATGAGCAGTTCTTC. It encodes CSVESGAPNNEQFF.

The CDR3 DNA reads TGCGCCAGCAGTCCAGGGGGCCAGCAAGAGACCCAGTACTTC. Amino acid sequence: CASSPGGQQETQYF. The chain joins TRBV5-1 to TRBJ2-5; TRBD1 matches 8 bases. The CDR3 spans 14 residues. Germline V gene data show CDR1 as SGHRS and CDR2 as YFSETQ. V was clipped by 5 bases and J by 2 bases; unmatched bases: 5.

The gene calls are TRBV27 and TRBJ1-4; perhaps TRBD1 as D (5 bases). Trimming shortened V by 4 bases and J by 7 bases, and 16 bases separated the two germline ends. The CDR3 is 15 amino acids. Germline V gives CDR1 MNHEY, CDR2 SMNVEV (reference sequence). CDR3 loop: CASSYIQGGFEKLFF. The CDR3 DNA reads as TGTGCCAGCAGTTATATCCAGGGAGGCTTTGAAAAACTGTTTTTT.

V gene TRBV7-2 combines with J gene TRBJ2-2; D might be TRBD2 (6 bases). V lost 3 bases, J lost 2 bases, and 10 bases lay in between. The CDR3 is 15 amino acids. CDR1 and CDR2 from the germline V gene are SGHTA and FQGNSA. CDR3 region: CASSFNGRNTGELFF. The CDR3 DNA follows: TGTGCCAGCAGCTTTAACGGGAGAAACACCGGGGAGCTGTTTTTT.

This chain joins TRBV6-5 and TRBJ1-2; D remains ambiguous. With 8 bases removed from V and 4 bases from J, the gap between germline ends came to 11 bases. The CDR3 is 12 amino acids. Germline V gene sequence: CDR1 MNHEY, CDR2 SVGAGI. CDR3 sequence (DNA): TGTGCCAGCCATGGCTCAACCTATGGCTACACCTTC. Encoded protein: CASHGSTYGYTF.

The chain joins TRBV7-2 to TRBJ1-4, with D perhaps TRBD1 (6 bases). CDR3 size: 14 residues. The germline gives CDR1 SGHTA, CDR2 FQGNSA. V lost 2 bases, J lost 5 bases, and 9 bases lay in between. The CDR3: CASSLFGGNEKLFF. CDR3 bases: TGTGCCAGCAGCTTATTTGGGGGCAATGAAAAACTGTTTTTT. The whole variable domain, remainder taken from reference TRBV7-2 and TRBJ1-4, is GAGVSQSPSNKVTEKGKDVELRCDPISGHTALYWYRQSLGQGLEFLIYFQGNSAPDKSGLPSDRFSAERTGGSVSTLTIQRTQQEDSAVYLCASSLFGGNEKLFFGSGTQLSVL.

This clone came up a few times. V and J are TRBV18 and TRBJ1-3; 7 nucleotides match TRBD1. This CDR3 has 15 amino acids. Germline-derived CDR1 and CDR2 are KGHSH and LQKENI. V gave up 2 bases and J gave up 4 bases; unmatched junction bases: 5. CDR3 amino acids: CASSPAGGFGNTIYF. The CDR3 DNA is TGTGCCAGCTCACCAGCAGGGGGGTTCGGAAACACCATATATTTT. The full variable domain, rest sourced from reference TRBV18 and TRBJ1-3, is NAGVMQNPRHLVRRRGQEARLRCSPMKGHSHVYWYRQLPEEGLKFMVYLQKENIIDESGMPKERFSAEFPKEGPSILRIQQVVRGDSAAYFCASSPAGGFGNTIYFGEGSWLTVV.

The chain recombines TRBV6-2 or TRBV6-3 with TRBJ1-6; maybe TRBD1 (6 bases). The CDR3 consists of 14 residues. Looked up from germline, CDR1 is MNHEY and CDR2 is SVGEGT. The V and J ends lost 6 bases and 7 bases respectively, with 13 bases between them. The CDR3 reads CASSRTAPNSPLHF. CDR3 DNA: TGTGCCAGCAGCCGGACAGCCCCAAATTCACCCCTCCACTTT.

The V call is TRBV6-5, the J call TRBJ2-7; 13 nucleotides line up with TRBD2. The CDR3 runs to 15 residues. The V segment lost 0 bases and the J segment 7 bases; nucleotides outside the gene matches: 3. The V gene's germline CDR1 is MNHEY and CDR2 SVGAGI. CDR3 sequence: CASSYSRTSGGEQYF. CDR3 coding DNA: TGTGCCAGCAGTTACTCGCGGACTAGCGGGGGAGAGCAGTACTTC.

V gene TRBV2 combines with J gene TRBJ1-2; 9 nucleotides line up with TRBD1. The CDR3 has 11 amino acids. The V and J ends lost 6 bases and 13 bases, in that order; junction bases with no gene match: 6. Germline CDR1 SNHLY, CDR2 FYNNEI. CDR3 sequence reads: CASSRTGAPTF. The CDR3 DNA is TGTGCCAGCAGCAGGACAGGGGCACCCACCTTC.